This T cell receptor beta chain emerged from a study of blood T cell repertoires in COVID-19. Using immunoSEQ multiplex PCR, the repertoire was profiled, and TCRdb retains in-frame clones only, with some absent. This sample yields 140,000 or so clones, of which 84% are seen a single time; almost 9% belongs to the top ten. The CDR3 is 13 residues long. V gave up 2 bases and J gave up 6 bases, with 8 bases separating them. CDR1 and CDR2 from the germline V gene are KGHSH and LQKENI. The sequenced sample consisted of peripheral blood. The TCR was taken from a man aged 30 to 39 with COVID-19, enrolled during active disease. The gene calls are TRBV18 and TRBJ1-5; a possible D gene is TRBD1 (5 bases). The CDR3 reads CASSPGAAQPQHF. The CDR3 region has the DNA TGTGCCAGCTCACCAGGGGCGGCTCAGCCCCAGCATTTT.